The 19 T cell receptor beta chains below all came from one sample that was sequenced in a study of shared clonotypes between healthy human individuals. Clones were sequenced by immunoSEQ multiplex PCR, and TCRdb holds only the in-frame ones, with some missing. The sample holds approximately 500,000 clones, nearly 80% seen once. The source material was PBMCs. All receptors derive from a woman aged 40 to 50 in good health. Some clones in this sample may be carry-over from other donors' samples.

This clone was seen ten or more times. The V and J genes are TRBV5-1 and TRBJ2-1; 8 bases agree with TRBD2. Germline trimming cut 2 bases from V and 4 bases from J; bases unmatched to any gene: 11. The CDR3 has 17 residues. Germline lookup yields CDR1 SGHRS and CDR2 YFSETQ. The CDR3 nucleotides are TGCGCCAGCAGCTTAGGAGCGGGAGTAGGTGGGTACAATGAGCAGTTCTTC. Translated: CASSLGAGVGGYNEQFF.

This chain joins TRBV7-8 and TRBJ1-5; 9 nucleotides agree with TRBD1. Germline trimming cut 4 bases from V and 6 bases from J; bases unmatched to any gene: 4. Per the germline V gene, CDR1 is SGHVS and CDR2 is FQNEAQ. The CDR3 is 14 amino acids. The CDR3: CASSYNRGLQPQHF. For the CDR3, the DNA is TGTGCCAGCAGCTACAACAGGGGGCTTCAGCCCCAGCATTTT.

The chain links TRBV4-2 to TRBJ2-5; D might be TRBD1 (6 bases). Germline assignment: CDR1 LGHNA and CDR2 YNFKEQ. The length of the CDR3 is 15 residues. V gave up 4 bases and J gave up 2 bases, with 14 bases separating them. DNA of the CDR3: TGTGCCAGCAGCCTAAACTTAGGGGGACAAGAGACCCAGTACTTC. The encoded protein is CASSLNLGGQETQYF.

This rearrangement joins TRBV7-6 to TRBJ2-3; D remains unclear. The V end lost 5 bases, the J end lost 0 bases, and 9 bases lay between the germline ends. The CDR3 runs 14 residues. Germline values: CDR1 SGHVS, CDR2 FNYEAQ. The CDR3 coding sequence is TGTGCCAGCAGCCCCCTGACCAGCACAGATACGCAGTATTTT. Translating it yields CASSPLTSTDTQYF.

This chain connects TRBV2 to TRBJ1-2, with TRBD1 as a possible D gene (5 bases). Trimming shortened V by 8 bases and J by 5 bases, and 21 bases separated the two germline ends. The germline V gene encodes CDR1 SNHLY and CDR2 FYNNEI. The CDR3 is 15 residues long. Here the CDR3 DNA reads TGTGCCAGCTTTATCTTTATGGGACGGAGATATGGCTACACCTTC. It codes for CASFIFMGRRYGYTF.

This clone is a singleton in its sample. The chain carries TRBV29-1 and TRBJ2-5, with TRBD1 as a possible D gene (6 bases). CDR3 length: 13 residues. The germline V gene encodes CDR1 SQVTM and CDR2 ANQGSEA. The ends were cut back, 3 bases at V and 0 bases at J, with 8 bases in the middle. The CDR3 sequence is CSVDRGNQETQYF. DNA for the CDR3: TGCAGCGTTGATAGGGGGAACCAAGAGACCCAGTACTTC.

This CDR3 is CAWSQQGNEQFF. In DNA, the CDR3 is TGTGCCTGGAGCCAGCAGGGGAATGAGCAGTTCTTC. The chain uses TRBV30 and TRBJ2-1, with D perhaps TRBD1 (6 bases). V was clipped by 3 bases and J by 7 bases, with 10 bases between them. CDR3 length: 12 residues. Per the germline V gene, CDR1 is GTSNPN and CDR2 is SVGIG (reference sequence).

The gene calls are TRBV5-6 and TRBJ1-1; a possible D gene is TRBD1 (6 bases). V was trimmed by 1 base and J by 3 bases, leaving 10 bases between them. Germline loops: CDR1 SGHDT, CDR2 YYEEEE. There are 14 residues in the CDR3. CDR3 nucleotide sequence: TGTGCCAGCAGCTTGAGGTACAGGGACACTGAAGCTTTCTTT. It translates to CASSLRYRDTEAFF.

V gene TRBV11-3 combines with J gene TRBJ2-2, with 9 bases identical to TRBD1. CDR1 and CDR2 from the germline V gene are SGHNT and YENEEA. The CDR3 is made up of 16 amino acids. The ends lost 5 bases at V and 1 base at J; junction bases unmatched: 5. The CDR3, as DNA: TGTGCCAGCAGCCCATTGACAGGGGGGAACACCGGGGAGCTGTTTTTT. Protein product: CASSPLTGGNTGELFF.

This chain uses TRBV6-1 with TRBJ2-2; D is unclear. From germline, CDR1 is MNHNS and CDR2 SASEGT. Deletions cut 6 bases from V and 4 bases from J, with 9 bases between. The CDR3 is made up of 13 amino acids. CDR3 sequence reads: CASSSRSTGELFF. DNA for the CDR3: TGTGCCAGCAGCTCACGGTCCACCGGGGAGCTGTTTTTT.

This clone was found a few times. The chain uses TRBV9 and TRBJ1-1; maybe TRBD1 (6 bases). CDR3 size: 15 residues. V was clipped by 4 bases and J by 3 bases, with 16 bases between them. Germline loops: CDR1 SGDLS, CDR2 YYNGEE. CDR3 region: CASSFGQFWDTEAFF. The CDR3 DNA is TGTGCCAGCAGCTTTGGACAGTTTTGGGACACTGAAGCTTTCTTT.

V is TRBV9 and J is TRBJ2-3; 9 bases line up with TRBD1. CDR3 size: 14 residues. V shed 3 bases, J shed 5 bases, and the junction held 4 bases outside the gene matches. Germline CDR1 is SGDLS and CDR2 is YYNGEE. CDR3 loop: CASSAQGAGDTQYF. The CDR3 DNA is TGTGCCAGCAGCGCACAGGGGGCAGGAGATACGCAGTATTTT.

This clone was seen at least ten times. The chain has TRBV6-5 and TRBJ1-1, with D hard to call. Between the trimmed V and J ends, which lost 5 bases and 1 base, there was a span of 8 bases. CDR3 length: 13 amino acids. Germline values: CDR1 MNHEY, CDR2 SVGAGI. This chain's CDR3 is CASSRTENTEAFF. The CDR3 DNA is TGTGCCAGCAGTCGAACAGAGAACACTGAAGCTTTCTTT.

The rearrangement links TRBV4-3 to TRBJ1-4; D not certain. The CDR3 runs to 18 residues. Per the germline V gene, CDR1 is LGHNA and CDR2 is YSLEER. With 0 bases removed from V and 8 bases from J, the gap between germline ends came to 22 bases. The CDR3 sequence: CASSQDHANSLGGEKLFF. CDR3 nucleotide sequence: TGCGCCAGCAGCCAAGATCATGCCAACAGCCTAGGTGGAGAAAAACTGTTTTTT.

The chain combines TRBV30 with TRBJ1-3; D possibly corresponds to TRBD1 (5 bases). The CDR3 is 14 amino acids. Trimming stripped 2 bases from V and 3 bases from J, with 11 bases between. CDR1 and CDR2 (germline): GTSNPN, SVGIG (reference sequence). The CDR3 is CAWSPGGDGNTIYF. The CDR3 bases are TGTGCCTGGAGTCCCGGGGGAGATGGAAACACCATATATTTT.

Concerning this clone itself: The sample holds other DNA sequences that translate to the same CDR3. This sequence joins TRBV6-5 and TRBJ2-3; TRBD2 is a possible D gene (6 bases). Trimming took 2 bases from V and 0 from J, leaving 6 bases between them. The CDR3 runs to 14 residues. Per germline, CDR1 MNHEY and CDR2 SVGAGI. CDR3 nucleotides: TGTGCCAGCAGTTACAGCGGGAGCACAGATACGCAGTATTTT. Protein sequence: CASSYSGSTDTQYF.

Details on this clone: With a much larger clone just one base away, this may be a read error. The V call is TRBV11-2, the J call TRBJ2-7; TRBD2 matches 10 bases. From germline, CDR1 is SGHAT and CDR2 FQNNGV. The junction had 5 bases not matched to a gene; V was cut back by 4 bases and J by 2 bases. This CDR3 comprises 15 residues. The CDR3 is CASSSPAGGAYEQYF. CDR3 sequence (DNA): TGTGCCAGCAGCTCCCCAGCGGGAGGGGCCTACGAGCAGTACTTC.

The chain recombines TRBV30 with TRBJ1-1; D not resolved. The V gene lost 2 bases and the J gene lost 1 base, with 8 bases spanning the gap. This CDR3 is 13 amino acids long. CDR1 is GTSNPN and CDR2 is SVGIG in the germline V gene (reference sequence). The DNA for the CDR3 is TGTGCCTGGAGTAGTCAGTGGAACACTGAAGCTTTCTTT. Encoded protein: CAWSSQWNTEAFF.

V gene TRBV30 combines with J gene TRBJ2-7, with D possibly TRBD2 on 6 matching bases. Germline CDR1 reads GTSNPN; CDR2 reads SVGIG (reference sequence). V lost 4 bases and J 3 bases, leaving 10 bases between the germline ends. The CDR3 is made up of 12 amino acids. CDR3 nucleotides: TGTGCCTGGAAACTAGCCGGCTACGAGCAGTACTTC. It is translated as CAWKLAGYEQYF.